This is a list of T cell receptor beta chains from one sample in a study of blood T cell repertoires in COVID-19. Data came from immunoSEQ multiplex PCR; TCRdb stores just in-frame clones and leaves some out. The data hold tens of thousands of clones, with around 87% observed a single time. Material: peripheral blood. Source of these receptors: a human donor in a cohort sampled during active COVID-19. The donor label of this sample is uncertain. CDR3s include the opening cysteine and the closing phenylalanine or tryptophan. A D gene is named only where the DNA matches it firmly. Only some rows state a clone size, as once, few, many or a class for expanded clones.

clone_size d_call j_call v_call cdr3_aa cdr3_nt
- - TRBJ1-1 TRBV2 CASSKYRENTEAFF TGTGCCAGCAGTAAGTACAGGGAGAACACTGAAGCTTTCTTT
- - TRBJ2-2 TRBV7-6 CASSPGGGFAGELFF TGTGCCAGCAGCCCCGGTGGGGGGTTCGCCGGGGAGCTGTTTTTT
- - TRBJ1-2 TRBV5-1 CASSLDQGMADTF TGCGCCAGCAGCTTGGATCAGGGAATGGCTGACACCTTC
- TRBD1 TRBJ1-2 TRBV28 CASSYQGAHGYTF TGTGCCAGCAGCTACCAGGGGGCGCATGGCTACACCTTC
- TRBD2 TRBJ2-6 TRBV10-3 CAISLTSGGASGANVLTF TGTGCCATCTCCCTGACTAGCGGGGGGGCCTCTGGGGCCAACGTCCTGACTTTC
- TRBD1 TRBJ2-2 TRBV9 CASSPRTGVNTGELFF TGTGCCAGCAGCCCTCGGACAGGGGTGAACACCGGGGAGCTGTTTTTT
- TRBD2 TRBJ2-1 TRBV7-2 CASSPVAGAHNEQFF TGTGCCAGCAGCCCAGTAGCGGGGGCCCACAATGAGCAGTTCTTC
- TRBD1 TRBJ1-2 TRBV5-5 CASSSSQGALGYTF TGTGCCAGCAGCTCCTCACAGGGGGCGCTTGGCTACACCTTC
- TRBD1 TRBJ2-7 TRBV7-3 CASSSGTGSYEQYF TGTGCCAGCAGCTCCGGGACAGGCTCCTACGAGCAGTACTTC
- TRBD2 TRBJ2-5 TRBV5-1 CASNPGGEGETQYF TGCGCCAGCAACCCCGGGGGGGAAGGGGAGACCCAGTACTTC
- - TRBJ1-1 TRBV7-9 CASSVGMNTEAFF TGTGCCAGCAGCGTGGGCATGAACACTGAAGCTTTCTTT
- TRBD1 TRBJ1-6 TRBV7-3 CASSSGTGYNSPLHF TGTGCCAGCAGCTCGGGGACAGGGTATAATTCACCCCTCCACTTT
few - TRBJ1-2 TRBV2 CASSEGGAIYGYTF TGTGCCAGCAGTGAGGGAGGGGCCATCTATGGCTACACCTTC
- - TRBJ1-3 TRBV10-3 CAIMDRQAGNTIYF TGTGCCATCATGGATAGACAAGCTGGAAACACCATATATTTT
once - TRBJ2-7 TRBV27 CASSPTRRTDFYEQYF TGTGCCAGCAGCCCTACCCGACGGACAGATTTCTACGAGCAGTACTTC
- TRBD1 TRBJ2-7 TRBV5-1 CASSNWGQGYEQYF TGCGCCAGCAGCAACTGGGGACAGGGCTACGAGCAGTACTTC
once - TRBJ1-4 TRBV2 CASRLQARNEKLFF TGTGCCAGCAGGCTACAGGCTAGGAATGAAAAACTGTTTTTT
- - TRBJ1-2 TRBV7-2 CASSLEQGSYGYTF TGTGCCAGCAGCTTAGAACAGGGATCCTATGGCTACACCTTC
- - TRBJ1-2 TRBV7-9 CASSHDTAGYTF TGTGCCAGCAGCCATGACACCGCTGGCTACACCTTC
- - TRBJ1-1 TRBV29-1 CSVGMGLYEAFF TGCAGCGTGGGGATGGGACTTTATGAAGCTTTCTTT
- TRBD1 TRBJ2-1 TRBV11-3 CASSLDGQGAQDEQFF TGTGCCAGCAGCTTAGACGGACAGGGGGCGCAGGATGAGCAGTTCTTC
medium-sized - TRBJ1-5 TRBV2 CASRLFSGGDQPQHF TGTGCCAGCAGACTTTTCTCGGGTGGCGATCAGCCCCAGCATTTT
- TRBD1 TRBJ1-5 TRBV3-1/TRBV3-2 CASSLGRGANQPQHF TGTGCCAGCAGCCTCGGCAGGGGGGCCAATCAGCCCCAGCATTTT
once TRBD1 TRBJ1-2 TRBV7-9 CASSSGLGTGGYGYTF TGTGCCAGCAGCTCAGGGTTGGGGACAGGGGGCTATGGCTACACCTTC
- - TRBJ2-1 TRBV6-5 CASSPGWSSYNEQFF TGTGCCAGCAGTCCAGGGTGGAGCTCCTACAATGAGCAGTTCTTC
once - TRBJ1-1 TRBV6-5 CASSYFPGINTEAFF TGTGCCAGCAGTTACTTCCCAGGGATTAACACTGAAGCTTTCTTT
- TRBD2 TRBJ2-5 TRBV18 CASSPAGAPGGETQYF TGTGCCAGCTCACCCGCGGGAGCCCCGGGTGGGGAGACCCAGTACTTC
- TRBD1 TRBJ1-5 TRBV5-4 CASSLAAGGSQPQHF TGTGCCAGCAGCTTGGCGGCAGGGGGAAGTCAGCCCCAGCATTTT
- TRBD1 TRBJ2-7 TRBV6-5 CASSYTGTGLYEQYF TGTGCCAGCAGTTACACAGGGACAGGGCTCTACGAGCAGTACTTC
- - TRBJ2-1 TRBV6-6 CASSYSQDRYNEQFF TGTGCCAGCAGTTACTCCCAGGACAGATACAATGAGCAGTTCTTC
- TRBD1 TRBJ2-6 TRBV4-1 CASSQDPGTGSRGANVLTF TGCGCCAGCAGCCAAGACCCCGGGACAGGGTCTCGTGGGGCCAACGTCCTGACTTTC
once - TRBJ1-1 TRBV6-5 CASSYSRQGGTEAFF TGTGCCAGCAGTTACTCGAGGCAGGGAGGCACTGAAGCTTTCTTT
- - TRBJ1-4 TRBV9 CASSVAPGRAGEEKLFF TGTGCCAGCAGCGTAGCCCCCGGCAGGGCGGGGGAGGAAAAACTGTTTTTT
once TRBD2 TRBJ2-7 TRBV5-1 CASSFSGGYEQYF TGCGCCAGCAGCTTCAGCGGGGGGTACGAGCAGTACTTC
- - TRBJ2-5 TRBV2 CASSGVGAPGETQYF TGTGCCAGCAGTGGAGTGGGGGCGCCTGGAGAGACCCAGTACTTC
once - TRBJ1-2 TRBV6-5 CASSNDRNGYTF TGTGCCAGCAGTAACGACAGAAATGGCTACACCTTC
- TRBD1 TRBJ1-4 TRBV2 CASSGQGVGEKLFF TGTGCCAGCAGCGGACAGGGGGTGGGTGAAAAACTGTTTTTT